A single sample gave rise to the 17 T cell receptor beta chains below, sequenced in a study of blood T cell repertoires in COVID-19 (dated by TCRdb to the early 2020s). The method was the immunoSEQ multiplex PCR assay. TCRdb stores this immuneACCESS table with in-frame sequences only. Part of the clones is absent; in the studies checked, under half of the shortfall reflects unresolved V genes, and no reason is known for the rest. Recorded for this sample are roughly 55,000 clones; 90% of them occurred a single time. The top ten clonotypes cover approximately 14% of the sample. Sequenced: peripheral blood. The receptors were gathered from a human donor with active COVID-19. The donor label of this sample is uncertain.

The CDR3 DNA sequence: TGTGCCAGCAGCCGAGGGACAGGGGGCTCCTACGAGCAGTACGTC. As protein: CASSRGTGGSYEQYV. The chain has TRBV3-1 (or the pseudogene TRBV3-2) and TRBJ2-7; 11 positions match TRBD1. The ends lost 4 bases at V and 0 bases at J; junction bases unmatched: 2. Germline CDR1 LGHDT, CDR2 YNNKEL (reference sequence). The CDR3 has 15 residues.

Of note for this clone: A read error may account for a junction end that differs from germline. The CDR3 loop is CASSQSTGTKQETQYF. CDR3 nucleotide sequence: TGTGCTAGCAGCCAATCAACCGGGACTAAACAAGAGACCCAGTACTTC. The chain links TRBV7-7 to TRBJ2-5, with TRBD2 matching over 7 bases. There are 16 residues in the CDR3. Germline assignment: CDR1 SSHAT and CDR2 FNYEAQ (reference sequence).

The chain recombines TRBV7-8 with TRBJ2-2; 12 bases fit TRBD2. Trimming at V came to 5 bases and at J to 5 bases, leaving 21 bases not matched to a gene. CDR1 is SGHVS, CDR2 FQNEAQ, per germline. This CDR3 has 21 amino acids. CDR3 DNA sequence: TGTGCCAGCAGCCACCACCGGAAGGTTCTAGCGGGAGGGGGAAGTACCGGGGAGCTGTTTTTT. This codes for CASSHHRKVLAGGGSTGELFF.

This sequence joins TRBV19 and TRBJ2-6; unclear D gene. Germline V lookup: CDR1 LNHDA, CDR2 SQIVND (reference sequence). Trimming left V 10 bases short and J 0 bases short, with 7 bases between. The CDR3 is 13 amino acids. The CDR3 is CATIDSGANVLTF. The CDR3 DNA reads TGTGCCACTATAGACTCTGGGGCCAACGTCCTGACTTTC.

The chain links TRBV12-3 or TRBV12-4 to TRBJ2-2, with D hard to call. Deletions cut 6 bases from V and 7 bases from J, with 12 bases between. The CDR3 is 13 residues long. Here the CDR3 DNA reads TGTGCCAGCAGGGTGACGCCGGGCGGGGAGCTGTTTTTT. This translates into CASRVTPGGELFF.

Only one count was recorded for this clone. The chain recombines TRBV24-1 with TRBJ1-4, with 7 nucleotides matching TRBD1. V gave up 6 bases and J gave up 3 bases; unmatched junction bases: 0. The CDR3 has 13 residues. Per the germline V gene, CDR1 is KGHDR and CDR2 is SFDVKD. CDR3 nucleotides: TGTGCCACCAGTCAGGGGGCTAATGAAAAACTGTTTTTT. It specifies CATSQGANEKLFF.

The gene calls are TRBV27 and TRBJ2-5; D call uncertain. The CDR3 covers 13 residues. CDR1 is MNHEY, CDR2 SMNVEV, per germline (reference sequence). The V end lost 5 bases, the J end lost 4 bases, and 11 bases lay between the germline ends. CDR3 sequence (DNA): TGTGCCAGCAGTCCGTACAATGCAGAGACCCAGTACTTC. The encoded protein is CASSPYNAETQYF.

CDR3 bases: TGTGCCAGCAGTCCCATATGGGGCGGAATCTCCTACGAGCAGTACTTC. This sequence encodes CASSPIWGGISYEQYF. This sequence joins TRBV28 and TRBJ2-7; tentatively, D is TRBD1 (5 bases). The CDR3 runs to 16 residues. Trimming left V 5 bases short and J 0 bases short, with 17 bases between. Per germline, CDR1 MDHEN and CDR2 SYDVKM.

The chain recombines TRBV19 with TRBJ2-7, with TRBD1 as a possible D gene (5 bases). V was trimmed by 8 bases and J by 2 bases, leaving 10 bases between them. CDR3 length: 12 amino acids. The germline V gene encodes CDR1 LNHDA and CDR2 SQIVND (reference sequence). The DNA of the CDR3 is TGTGCCAGTGGGCAGGGTGCCTACGAGCAGTACTTC. Its translation is CASGQGAYEQYF.

V and J are TRBV11-1 and TRBJ1-6; tentative D call: TRBD1 (5 bases). With 3 bases removed from V and 4 bases from J, the gap between germline ends came to 13 bases. This CDR3 spans 16 amino acids. The V gene's germline CDR1 is SGHAT and CDR2 FQDESV (reference sequence). The CDR3 sequence is CASSLRGVGYNSPLHF. DNA of the CDR3: TGTGCCAGCAGCTTGCGGGGGGTCGGATATAATTCACCCCTCCACTTT.

The gene calls are TRBV27 and TRBJ2-3; D possibly corresponds to TRBD2 (5 bases). CDR1 and CDR2 (germline): MNHEY, SMNVEV (reference sequence). Trimming stripped 3 bases from V and 0 bases from J, with 10 bases between. CDR3 length: 15 amino acids. The CDR3 sequence is CASSFEGSSTDTQYF. The DNA for the CDR3 is TGTGCCAGCAGTTTTGAGGGATCTAGCACAGATACGCAGTATTTT.

V gene TRBV5-5 combines with J gene TRBJ1-1; a weak D match, TRBD1 (5 bases). The germline V gene has CDR1 SGHKS and CDR2 YYEKEE (reference sequence). The CDR3 loop spans 15 amino acids. Trimming pared 0 bases from V and 0 bases from J, leaving 9 bases between. The DNA for the CDR3 is TGTGCCAGCAGCTTGGCAGCGACAGTGAACACTGAAGCTTTCTTT. Its protein is CASSLAATVNTEAFF.

The V gene is TRBV10-1, the J gene TRBJ2-1; 8 nucleotides match TRBD2. CDR1 WNHNN and CDR2 SYGVQD come from the germline V gene (reference sequence). J was trimmed by 6 bases and V by 0 bases; bases with no gene match: 4. The CDR3 spans 15 residues. The CDR3 nucleotides are TGCGCCAGCAGTGAGTCCTCGGGGGGGATCAATGAGCAGTTCTTC. Translation gives CASSESSGGINEQFF.

J is TRBJ2-2 and V is TRBV19; D is undetermined. This CDR3 region has 13 residues. V was pared by 3 bases and J by 7 bases, with 9 bases between. The germline V gene encodes CDR1 LNHDA and CDR2 SQIVND (reference sequence). CDR3 in amino acids: CASSIKRGGELFF. CDR3 bases: TGTGCCAGTAGTATTAAAAGAGGCGGGGAGCTGTTTTTT. The full variable domain, rest sourced from reference TRBV19 and TRBJ2-2, is DGGITQSPKYLFRKEGQNVTLSCEQNLNHDAMYWYRQDPGQGLRLIYYSQIVNDFQKGDIAEGYSVSREKKESFPLTVTSAQKNPTAFYLCASSIKRGGELFFGEGSRLTVL.

The chain has TRBV30 and TRBJ2-1, with 9 bases aligning to TRBD1. The J segment lost 1 base and the V segment lost 5 bases, leaving 6 bases of the junction unmatched. Germline CDR1 GTSNPN, CDR2 SVGIG (reference sequence). The CDR3 extends over 15 amino acids. CDR3 loop: CAWQTGGASYNEQFF. The CDR3 nucleotides read TGTGCCTGGCAGACAGGGGGTGCATCCTACAATGAGCAGTTCTTC.

The chain recombines TRBV28 with TRBJ1-5, with D possibly being TRBD1 (6 bases). The CDR3 has 14 residues. Trimming left V 2 bases short and J 6 bases short, with 11 bases between. Germline V lookup: CDR1 MDHEN, CDR2 SYDVKM. The CDR3 DNA reads TGTGCCAGCAGTTTAAGCCGGGGGGCTCAGCCCCAGCATTTT. Translated, it gives CASSLSRGAQPQHF.

The V and J genes are TRBV5-5 and TRBJ1-3, with 9 positions matching TRBD1. J was trimmed by 4 bases and V by 4 bases; bases with no gene match: 6. In germline, CDR1 is SGHKS, CDR2 YYEKEE (reference sequence). The CDR3 runs to 15 residues. The CDR3 DNA reads as TGTGCCAGCAGCCCTAGGACAGGGGACGGAAACACCATATATTTT. It translates to CASSPRTGDGNTIYF.